What follows is one T cell receptor (beta chain) and its context. Antigen unknown. The CDR3 totals 17 residues. V was pared by 4 bases and J by 6 bases, with 14 bases of the junction left unmatched. The germline V gene encodes CDR1 MDHEN and CDR2 SYDVKM. The data originate from a study of a mutant IDH1 vaccine in newly diagnosed glioma. Across the whole study: There were approximately 62% males and around 40% females among treated patients, whose mean age was roughly 40 years. Most patients had received both radiotherapy and temozolomide, the prior options being radiotherapy, temozolomide, or both.

The table came from immunoSEQ multiplex PCR; TCRdb's copy has only in-frame clones and leaves some out. The sample lists 50,000 to 65,000 clones; about four fifths were seen once. The time point: baseline, week 1 (first vaccination visit). As to treatment: pre-vaccination baseline after standard-of-care therapy. Study results and limitations: Pseudoprogression seemingly bore no relation to changes in top peripheral T cell clonotypes. Altogether, 80% to 95% of patients exhibited vaccine-induced immune responses.

The sequence was obtained from a man between 18 and 35 years old with glioma. The sequenced sample was PBMCs, obtained from a glioma patient treated with radiotherapy, temozolomide or both. V and J are TRBV28 and TRBJ1-1; 10 bases line up with TRBD1. CDR3 coding DNA: TGTGCCAGCAGTTACGGGTGGAGGGACAGGGGTTTGTCTGAAGCTTTCTTT. Translated: CASSYGWRDRGLSEAFF.